The sample holds many counts of the clone carrying this TCR beta chain. What it binds is unknown. This CDR3 comprises 13 residues. V was trimmed by 2 bases and J by 2 bases, leaving 7 bases between them. Germline CDR1 is SGHVS and CDR2 is FQNEAQ. The time point here: longitudinal time-point 3. TCRdb reanalysed the 5' RACE reads using MiXCR and keeps one entry per CDR3 protein. The data show roughly 100,000 distinct CDR3 sequences, 11% seen once. The sample is drawn from a study of neurological immune-mediated disorders. Findings and caveats of the study: None of the CDR3 amino acid sequences in expanded clones turned up in more than one subject, which points to private repertoires in all groups.

This clonotype was obtained from a female donor with HTLV-1-associated myelopathy (HAM/TSP). Sequencing was performed on PBMCs. This chain links TRBV7-8 with TRBJ2-7, with D perhaps TRBD1 or TRBD2 (5 bases each). The DNA for the CDR3 is TGTGCCAGCAGCTTACGGGGACCCTACGAGCAGTACTTC. Its translation: CASSLRGPYEQYF.